These 32 T cell receptor beta chains were all obtained from the same sample, sequenced in a study of blood T cell repertoires in COVID-19. Clones were sequenced by immunoSEQ multiplex PCR, and TCRdb holds only the in-frame ones, with some missing. Among 150,000 or so clones listed, about 90% were seen once. Sequenced: peripheral blood. These receptors were taken from a man aged 30 to 45 with COVID-19, enrolled during active disease.

This chain joins TRBV18 and TRBJ2-4; no reliable D call. CDR3 size: 14 residues. Germline values: CDR1 KGHSH, CDR2 LQKENI. Trimming shortened V by 6 bases and J by 0 bases, and 9 bases separated the two germline ends. CDR3 nucleotide sequence: TGTGCCAGCTCCCCTAATCTAGCCAAAAACATTCAGTACTTC. Its protein is CASSPNLAKNIQYF.

The V and J genes are TRBV18 and TRBJ1-2; D is unresolved. The CDR3 length is 13 residues. V dropped 2 bases and J dropped 5 bases, with 9 bases sitting between them. Per the germline V gene, CDR1 is KGHSH and CDR2 is LQKENI. The CDR3 DNA reads as TGTGCCAGCTCACCAACAGCTACGTATGGCTACACCTTC. This codes for CASSPTATYGYTF.

This chain joins TRBV19 and TRBJ1-6, with D hard to call. The V end lost 3 bases, the J end lost 7 bases, and 7 bases lay between the germline ends. CDR1 is LNHDA and CDR2 is SQIVND in the germline V gene (reference sequence). This CDR3 is built from 13 residues. CDR3 sequence reads: CASSISGNSPLHF. CDR3 nucleotides: TGTGCCAGTAGTATCTCGGGGAATTCACCCCTCCACTTT.

This clone was counted only a few times. The genes are TRBV6-2 or TRBV6-3 and TRBJ2-2; 14 bases line up with TRBD2. Losses at the gene ends were 3 bases for V and 6 bases for J; bases not matched to a gene: 3. Germline CDR1 is MNHEY and CDR2 is SVGEGT. This CDR3 has 16 amino acids. The CDR3 protein is CASSYGTSGSPGELFF. CDR3 nucleotide sequence: TGTGCCAGCAGTTATGGGACTAGCGGGAGTCCCGGGGAGCTGTTTTTT.

In this sample, this clone turned up once. The V gene is TRBV4-2, the J gene TRBJ2-7; perhaps TRBD1 as D (6 bases). The V end was cut by 1 base, the J end by 2 bases, with 12 bases between. The CDR3 length is 15 residues. The V gene's germline CDR1 is LGHNA and CDR2 YNFKEQ. The chain's CDR3 is CASSQGRGGPYEQYF. The DNA of the CDR3 is TGTGCCAGCAGCCAAGGCAGGGGTGGACCCTACGAGCAGTACTTC.

The chain links TRBV6-6 to TRBJ2-1, with D possibly matching TRBD2 (6 bases). V lost 5 bases, J lost 1 base, and 18 bases lay in between. CDR1 and CDR2 from the germline V gene are MNHNY and SVGAGI (reference sequence). CDR3 size: 17 residues. CDR3 in amino acids: CASSPMGGPLSYNEQFF. The CDR3 coding sequence is TGTGCCAGCAGTCCCATGGGGGGACCGCTTTCCTACAATGAGCAGTTCTTC.

The chain is built from TRBV12-3 or TRBV12-4 and TRBJ1-1, with 8 bases identical to TRBD1. This CDR3 has 11 amino acids. The V gene end was trimmed by 3 bases and the J gene end by 13 bases; junction bases not matched to a gene: 4. The CDR3 reads CASSLGQAVFF. The CDR3 DNA reads TGTGCCAGCAGTTTGGGACAGGCAGTTTTCTTT.

The chain couples TRBV10-3 to TRBJ1-5; the D gene is possibly TRBD1 (5 bases). The CDR3 is made up of 12 amino acids. The V and J ends lost 9 bases and 9 bases respectively, with 15 bases between them. Per germline, CDR1 ENHRY and CDR2 SYGVKD. The CDR3 DNA reads as TGTGCCATTGGAGGGGAGGGGCTGCCCCAGCATTTT. Its protein product is CAIGGEGLPQHF.

V usage is TRBV5-1 and J usage is TRBJ2-3; 7 bases map to TRBD2. V lost 0 bases and J lost 3; bases outside the gene matches: 7. This CDR3 is 16 amino acids long. Germline assignment: CDR1 SGHRS and CDR2 YFSETQ. The CDR3 DNA is TGCGCCAGCAGCTTGGGTGGCGGGAGTCTAACAGATACGCAGTATTTT. Protein product: CASSLGGGSLTDTQYF.

The V gene is TRBV5-1, the J gene TRBJ2-7, with TRBD1 matching 9 bases. Germline trimming cut 4 bases from V and 7 bases from J; bases unmatched to any gene: 6. The CDR3 has 13 residues. The germline V gene has CDR1 SGHRS and CDR2 YFSETQ. CDR3 in DNA: TGCGCCAGCAGCATTACAGGGGGCGGGGAGCAGTACTTC. Amino acids: CASSITGGGEQYF.

This CDR3 reads CASSSPWTGGSGNTIYF. As DNA, the CDR3 is TGTGCCAGTAGTTCTCCTTGGACAGGAGGCTCTGGAAACACCATATATTTT. The rearrangement uses TRBV19 and TRBJ1-3; TRBD1 matches 7 bases. V lost 5 bases, J lost 0 bases, and 10 bases stayed unmatched. CDR1 and CDR2 from the germline V gene are LNHDA and SQIVND (reference sequence). This CDR3 has 17 amino acids.

This chain joins TRBV6-5 and TRBJ1-5, with D tentatively TRBD1 (6 bases). The CDR3 loop spans 14 amino acids. Germline V CDR1 and CDR2: MNHEY, SVGAGI. V was shortened by 4 bases and J by 4 bases, with 11 bases between the two germline ends. This CDR3 reads CASSLTGLNQPQHF. The CDR3, as DNA: TGTGCCAGCAGTTTAACAGGGCTTAATCAGCCCCAGCATTTT.

Only a few counts were recorded for this clone. This chain uses TRBV4-3 with TRBJ1-2, with no clear D. Germline V gene lookup returns CDR1 LGHNA and CDR2 YSLEER. This CDR3 contains 15 residues. V shed 0 bases and J shed 2 bases, with 10 bases lying between them. DNA of the CDR3: TGCGCCAGCAGCCAAGAAATCACCCGGAACTATGGCTACACCTTC. Translating gives CASSQEITRNYGYTF.

The chain employs TRBV14 and TRBJ2-2; unclear D gene. Trimming left V 3 bases short and J 4 bases short, with 18 bases between. The length of the CDR3 is 17 residues. The germline gives CDR1 SGHDN, CDR2 FVKESK. CDR3 amino acids: CASSQLIIPRSTGELFF. DNA for the CDR3: TGTGCCAGCAGCCAGTTAATTATTCCTAGATCCACCGGGGAGCTGTTTTTT. Filled out from reference TRBV14 and TRBJ2-2, the complete variable domain reads EAGVTQFPSHSVIEKGQTVTLRCDPISGHDNLYWYRRVMGKEIKFLLHFVKESKQDESGMPNNRFLAERTGGTYSTLKVQPAELEDSGVYFCASSQLIIPRSTGELFFGEGSRLTVL.

V is TRBV7-9 and J is TRBJ2-7, with TRBD1 as a possible D gene (6 bases). In germline, CDR1 is SEHNR, CDR2 FQNEAQ (reference sequence). The germline V and J ends were trimmed by 2 bases and 3 bases, with 14 bases remaining between them. The CDR3 covers 15 residues. The DNA for the CDR3 is TGTGCCAGCAGCTTAACACAGGGTGTAGGCTACGAGCAGTACTTC. Its translation: CASSLTQGVGYEQYF.

This sequence joins TRBV7-2 and TRBJ2-7, with TRBD1 identical over 11 bases. Germline V gives CDR1 SGHTA, CDR2 FQGNSA. With V trimmed by 4 bases and J by 3 bases, 2 bases remained unmatched. The length of the CDR3 is 14 residues. The CDR3 nucleotides read TGTGCCAGCAGCTGGACAGGGGGCAACTACGAGCAGTACTTC. Its protein product is CASSWTGGNYEQYF.

The rearrangement uses TRBV21-1 and TRBJ2-2; no check of the table's D call, TRBD1, against the DNA was made. TRBV21-1 is a pseudogene locus. This CDR3 comprises 23 residues. The CDR3 coding sequence is TGTGCCAGCAGGAAAAACGACCACCGGGAGGACAGGGCGGGCTCTGGTTTTACCGGGGAGCTGTTTTTT. Its translation: CASRKNDHREDRAGSGFTGELFF.

V is TRBV9 and J is TRBJ2-5; maybe TRBD1 (5 bases). Germline CDR1 SGDLS, CDR2 YYNGEE. This CDR3 region has 14 residues. V lost 4 bases and J lost 5, with 15 bases in between. The CDR3, as DNA: TGTGCCAGCAGCCTCGGACACGTTGTGGAGACCCAGTACTTC. This codes for CASSLGHVVETQYF. The full variable domain, with the rest looked up from reference TRBV9 and TRBJ2-5, is DSGVTQTPKHLITATGQRVTLRCSPRSGDLSVYWYQQSLDQGLQFLIQYYNGEERAKGNILERFSAQQFPDLHSELNLSSLELGDSALYFCASSLGHVVETQYFGPGTRLLVL.

V and J are TRBV19 and TRBJ1-1; 7 nucleotides line up with TRBD1. Germline values: CDR1 LNHDA, CDR2 SQIVND (reference sequence). The length of the CDR3 is 13 residues. J lost 11 bases, V lost 6 bases, and 12 bases had no gene match. CDR3 region: CASSAQGGIRAFF. The CDR3 region has the DNA TGTGCCAGTAGCGCCCAGGGGGGAATACGGGCTTTCTTT.

V gene TRBV19 combines with J gene TRBJ2-7; D perhaps matches TRBD1 (5 bases). The germline V gene has CDR1 LNHDA and CDR2 SQIVND (reference sequence). CDR3 length: 13 residues. V was pared by 10 bases and J by 1 base, with 14 bases between. CDR3 region: CATFDRNSYEQYF. The CDR3 nucleotides read TGTGCCACCTTTGACAGAAATTCCTACGAGCAGTACTTC.

The chain has TRBV15 and TRBJ1-5; TRBD1 aligns across 11 bases. CDR1 is LNHNV and CDR2 is YYDKDF in the germline V gene (reference sequence). The CDR3 length is 16 residues. Trimming cost V 4 bases and J 3 bases; bases outside gene matches: 5. CDR3 protein: CATSKGQGEFNQPQHF. CDR3 nucleotide sequence: TGTGCCACCAGCAAGGGACAGGGGGAATTCAATCAGCCCCAGCATTTT.

This clone was seen just once. The chain employs TRBV2 and TRBJ1-1; D gene ambiguous. Germline CDR1 is SNHLY and CDR2 is FYNNEI. CDR3 length equals 16 residues. V lost 2 bases to trimming and J lost 0 bases, with 13 bases between them. In DNA, the CDR3 is TGTGCCAGCAGTGAATCCGGAATACTAATGAACACTGAAGCTTTCTTT. Translation gives CASSESGILMNTEAFF.

The chain links TRBV5-1 to TRBJ2-1, with 9 bases that match TRBD2. Losses at the gene ends were 1 base for V and 7 bases for J; bases not matched to a gene: 9. Germline CDR1 SGHRS, CDR2 YFSETQ. This CDR3 is built from 16 residues. CDR3 nucleotide sequence: TGCGCCAGCAGCTTGTTCCTAGCGGGAAATCTGAATGAGCAGTTCTTC. It codes for CASSLFLAGNLNEQFF.

This chain uses TRBV27 with TRBJ2-1; TRBD1 might be the D (5 bases). The V gene lost 5 bases and the J gene lost 3 bases, with 14 bases spanning the gap. The CDR3 is 15 residues long. The germline CDR1 and CDR2 sequences are MNHEY and SMNVEV (reference sequence). In nucleotides, the CDR3 is TGTGCCAGCAGTCCCCAGATGACAGTCTACAATGAGCAGTTCTTC. Its translation is CASSPQMTVYNEQFF.

The chain has TRBV6-2 or TRBV6-3 and TRBJ1-5; 7 nucleotides align to TRBD1. The V gene end was trimmed by 6 bases and the J gene end by 3 bases; junction bases not matched to a gene: 11. The germline CDR1 and CDR2 sequences are MNHEY and SVGEGT. This CDR3 contains 16 residues. The CDR3 bases are TGTGCCAGCAGCCCCTTGGGTAGGGGGCTCAATCAGCCCCAGCATTTT. Its protein product is CASSPLGRGLNQPQHF.

The chain is built from TRBV24-1 and TRBJ1-1; possible D gene TRBD1, 5 bases. The CDR3 extends over 13 amino acids. From germline, CDR1 is KGHDR and CDR2 SFDVKD. V lost 4 bases and J 1 base, leaving 6 bases between the germline ends. The CDR3 reads CATSDRANTEAFF. The CDR3 bases are TGTGCCACCAGTGACAGGGCGAACACTGAAGCTTTCTTT.

The rearrangement joins TRBV19 to TRBJ1-2; 9 bases are a match to TRBD1. Germline CDR1 LNHDA, CDR2 SQIVND (reference sequence). This CDR3 spans 13 amino acids. The J segment lost 7 bases and the V segment lost 4 bases, leaving 4 bases of the junction unmatched. The CDR3 bases are TGTGCCAGTAGTACAGGGACAGGGAGTGGCTACACCTTC. Encoded protein: CASSTGTGSGYTF.

This clone has only one observation. This sequence joins TRBV19 and TRBJ1-2; a weak D match, TRBD1 (5 bases). The CDR3 has 14 residues. With 3 bases removed from V and 3 bases from J, the gap between germline ends came to 11 bases. Germline CDR1 is LNHDA and CDR2 is SQIVND (reference sequence). This CDR3 is CASSIYRGDYGYTF. CDR3 nucleotides: TGTGCCAGTAGTATTTATAGGGGCGACTATGGCTACACCTTC.

The count of this clone is one. This chain links TRBV27 with TRBJ2-7, with a tentative D call TRBD1 (6 bases). Trimming cost V 5 bases and J 5 bases, with 16 bases left between them. CDR3 length equals 14 residues. Germline assignment: CDR1 MNHEY and CDR2 SMNVEV (reference sequence). CDR3 nucleotides: TGTGCCAGCAGTCTCCTGGGGGCCCCTCACGAGCAGTACTTC. This gives the protein CASSLLGAPHEQYF.

V gene TRBV19 combines with J gene TRBJ1-2; the match to TRBD1 covers 10 bases. The germline CDR1 and CDR2 sequences are LNHDA and SQIVND (reference sequence). This CDR3 has 14 residues. Losses at the gene ends were 3 bases for V and 7 bases for J; bases not matched to a gene: 5. CDR3 loop: CASSIETGGLGYTF. CDR3 DNA: TGTGCCAGTAGTATCGAGACAGGGGGCCTTGGCTACACCTTC.

The chain links TRBV7-2 to TRBJ1-2; 9 positions agree with TRBD1. The CDR3 sequence is 16 residues long. The V gene's germline CDR1 is SGHTA and CDR2 FQGNSA. V lost 1 base, J lost 5 bases, and 8 bases stayed unmatched. CDR3 in amino acids: CASSLGGQGRQYGYTF. Here the CDR3 DNA reads TGTGCCAGCAGCTTAGGGGGACAGGGAAGGCAGTATGGCTACACCTTC.

This CDR3 reads CASFLGDSVYGYTF. In nucleotides, the CDR3 is TGTGCCAGCTTCTTAGGGGACAGCGTCTATGGCTACACCTTC. The V and J genes are TRBV5-4 and TRBJ1-2, with 7 positions matching TRBD1. CDR1 and CDR2 from the germline V gene are SGHNT and YYREEE (reference sequence). V was pared by 7 bases and J by 4 bases, with 10 bases of the junction left unmatched. The CDR3 covers 14 residues.